This T cell receptor beta chain comes out of a study of cytomegalovirus exposure and HLA in healthy donors. The primer mix had 60 Vbeta and 13 Jbeta primers. Profiled with immunoSEQ multiplex PCR; TCRdb holds only in-frame clones, not every one. The table lists about 120,000 clones, over 65% of them singletons. CDR3 length: 16 residues. Trimming removed 3 bases at V and 4 bases at J, with 15 bases between. Germline CDR1 is SGHAT and CDR2 is FQNNGV. The sequence was obtained from a woman aged 30 to 39 in good health and CMV-seronegative. This chain links TRBV11-2 with TRBJ2-2, with D possibly TRBD2 on 6 matching bases. The sequenced sample consisted of PBMCs. This CDR3 is CASSLARGSSTGELFF. The CDR3, as DNA: TGTGCCAGCAGCTTGGCCCGGGGGTCGAGCACCGGGGAGCTGTTTTTT.